These T cell receptor beta chains were read from a single sample in a study of T-cell reconstitution after alpha-beta-depleted transplantation in children. MiXCR, applied by TCRdb to the PCR reads, yields one record per CDR3 protein. The data contain about 640,000 distinct CDR3 sequences, 15% to 20% of them singletons. Sequenced here: PBMCs from the stem cell graft donor, sampled from the stem cell graft. The receptors shown here come from a human donor who donated a stem cell graft to a child with acute myeloid leukemia. Both conserved end residues are part of each CDR3. Fields, in order: V gene, CDR3 protein.

v_call: TRBV20-1
cdr3_aa: CSAPSREMNTEAFF

v_call: TRBV5-1
cdr3_aa: CASSQGFAYEQYF

v_call: TRBV5-5
cdr3_aa: CASSLVRTGAPLHF

v_call: TRBV7-9
cdr3_aa: CASSFPTGLRETQYF

v_call: TRBV5-6
cdr3_aa: CASSLSTGVSQPQHF

v_call: TRBV6-2/TRBV6-3
cdr3_aa: CASKQGTGELFF

v_call: TRBV4-3
cdr3_aa: CASSRILDREETQYF

v_call: TRBV20-1
cdr3_aa: CSARDGTNNYGYTF

v_call: TRBV4-3
cdr3_aa: CASSQGYRGGLRETQYF

v_call: TRBV4-3
cdr3_aa: CASSQDSVNIQYF

v_call: TRBV5-5
cdr3_aa: CASSPRDGTNYGYTF

v_call: TRBV20-1
cdr3_aa: CSAGRQGSNYEQYF

v_call: TRBV6-2/TRBV6-3
cdr3_aa: CASSYEDRVDTEAFF

v_call: TRBV12-3/TRBV12-4
cdr3_aa: CASSPGGVGETQYF

v_call: TRBV5-1
cdr3_aa: CASSLEWSDYGYTF

v_call: TRBV28
cdr3_aa: CASSERVRGAETQYF

v_call: TRBV28
cdr3_aa: CASSYLDRMTGELFF

v_call: TRBV12-3/TRBV12-4
cdr3_aa: CASLWTGRGDEQFF

v_call: TRBV20-1
cdr3_aa: CSARSHRGEETQYF

v_call: TRBV12-3/TRBV12-4
cdr3_aa: CASSTGSGTDTQYF

v_call: TRBV24-1
cdr3_aa: CATSDFLKNTGELFF

v_call: TRBV5-6
cdr3_aa: CASSSGHQPQHF

v_call: TRBV12-3/TRBV12-4
cdr3_aa: CASSFRDRWNSPLHF

v_call: TRBV7-2
cdr3_aa: CASSLVGQGARLYGYTF

v_call: TRBV7-9
cdr3_aa: CASRAGDDTGELFF

v_call: TRBV7-3
cdr3_aa: CASSSSGSPVHEQFF

v_call: TRBV6-1
cdr3_aa: CASHSGVETEAFF

v_call: TRBV6-5
cdr3_aa: CASSSSLAKNIQYF